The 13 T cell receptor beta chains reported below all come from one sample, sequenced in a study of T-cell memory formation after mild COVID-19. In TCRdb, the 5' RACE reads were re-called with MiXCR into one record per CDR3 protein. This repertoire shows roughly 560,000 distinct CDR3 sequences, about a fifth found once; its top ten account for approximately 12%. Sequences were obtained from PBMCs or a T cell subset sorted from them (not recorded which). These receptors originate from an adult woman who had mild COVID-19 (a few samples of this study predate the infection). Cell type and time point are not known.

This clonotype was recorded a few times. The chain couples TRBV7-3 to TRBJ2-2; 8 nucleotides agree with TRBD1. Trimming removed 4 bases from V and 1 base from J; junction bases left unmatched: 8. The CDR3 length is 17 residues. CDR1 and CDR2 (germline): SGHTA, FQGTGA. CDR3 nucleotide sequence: TGTGCCAGCAGCTCTGACAGGGGCGAATGGAACACCGGGGAGCTGTTTTTT. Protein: CASSSDRGEWNTGELFF. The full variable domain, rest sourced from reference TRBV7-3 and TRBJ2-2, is GAGVSQTPSNKVTEKGKYVELRCDPISGHTALYWYRQSLGQGPEFLIYFQGTGAADDSGLPNDRFFAVRPEGSVSTLKIQRTERGDSAVYLCASSSDRGEWNTGELFFGEGSRLTVL.

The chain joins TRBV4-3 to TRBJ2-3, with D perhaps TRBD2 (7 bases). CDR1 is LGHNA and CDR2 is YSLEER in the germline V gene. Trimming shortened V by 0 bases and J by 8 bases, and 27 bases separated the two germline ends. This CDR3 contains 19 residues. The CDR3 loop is CASSQDSTPTGGGWGTQYF. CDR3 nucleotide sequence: TGCGCCAGCAGCCAAGATTCCACGCCGACAGGCGGGGGCTGGGGTACGCAGTATTTT.

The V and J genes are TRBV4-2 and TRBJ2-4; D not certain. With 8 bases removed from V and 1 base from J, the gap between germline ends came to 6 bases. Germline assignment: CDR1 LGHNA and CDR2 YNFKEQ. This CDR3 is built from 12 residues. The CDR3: CASGSAKNIQYF. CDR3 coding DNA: TGTGCCAGCGGATCGGCCAAAAACATTCAGTACTTC.

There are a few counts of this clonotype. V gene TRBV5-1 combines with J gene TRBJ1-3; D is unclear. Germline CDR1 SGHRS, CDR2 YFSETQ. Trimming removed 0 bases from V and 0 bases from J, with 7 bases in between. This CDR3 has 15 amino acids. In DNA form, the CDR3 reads TGCGCCAGCAGCTTGGGGACGGTCTCTGGAAACACCATATATTTT. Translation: CASSLGTVSGNTIYF.

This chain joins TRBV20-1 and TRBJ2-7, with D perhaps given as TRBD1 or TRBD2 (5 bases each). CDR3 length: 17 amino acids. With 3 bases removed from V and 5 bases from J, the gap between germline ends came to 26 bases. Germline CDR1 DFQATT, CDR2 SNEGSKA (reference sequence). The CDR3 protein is CSASISQRGPGWDEQYF. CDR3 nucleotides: TGCAGTGCTAGTATATCCCAACGGGGCCCTGGCTGGGACGAGCAGTACTTC.

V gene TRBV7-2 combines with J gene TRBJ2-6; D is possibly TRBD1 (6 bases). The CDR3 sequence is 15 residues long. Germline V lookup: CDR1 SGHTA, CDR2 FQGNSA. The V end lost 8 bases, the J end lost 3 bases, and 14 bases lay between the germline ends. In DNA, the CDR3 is TGTGCCAGCGGGGGCTCGAACTATGGGGCCAACGTCCTGACTTTC. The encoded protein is CASGGSNYGANVLTF.

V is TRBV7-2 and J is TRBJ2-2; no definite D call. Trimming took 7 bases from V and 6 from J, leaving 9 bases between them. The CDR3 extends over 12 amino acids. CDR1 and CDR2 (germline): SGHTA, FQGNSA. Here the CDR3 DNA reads TGTGCCAGCACCTACTCCCCCGGGGAGCTGTTTTTT. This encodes CASTYSPGELFF.

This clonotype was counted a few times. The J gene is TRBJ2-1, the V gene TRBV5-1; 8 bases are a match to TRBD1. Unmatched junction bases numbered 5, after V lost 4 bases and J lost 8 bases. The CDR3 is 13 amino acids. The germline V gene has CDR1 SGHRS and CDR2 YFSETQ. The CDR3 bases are TGCGCCAGCAGCCTGACAGGGGCCGATGAGCAGTTCTTC. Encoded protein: CASSLTGADEQFF.

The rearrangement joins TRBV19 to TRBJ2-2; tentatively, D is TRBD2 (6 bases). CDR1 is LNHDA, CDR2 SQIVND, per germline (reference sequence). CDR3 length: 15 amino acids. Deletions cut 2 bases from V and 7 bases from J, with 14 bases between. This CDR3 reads CASSIQGLPGGELFF. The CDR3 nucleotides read TGTGCCAGTAGTATACAAGGACTACCCGGCGGGGAGCTGTTTTTT.

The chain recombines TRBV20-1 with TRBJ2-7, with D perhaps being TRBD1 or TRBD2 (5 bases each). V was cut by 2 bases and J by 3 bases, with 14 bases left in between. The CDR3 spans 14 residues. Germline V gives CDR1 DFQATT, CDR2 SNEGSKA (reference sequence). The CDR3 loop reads CSARLGTGLYEQYF. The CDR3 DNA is TGCAGTGCTAGATTAGGGACGGGGCTCTACGAGCAGTACTTC.

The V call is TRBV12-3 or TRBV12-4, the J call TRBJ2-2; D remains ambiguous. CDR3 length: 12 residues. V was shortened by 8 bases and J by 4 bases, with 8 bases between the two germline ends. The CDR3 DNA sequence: TGTGCCAGCCAGTCCGCCACCGGGGAGCTGTTTTTT. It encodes CASQSATGELFF.

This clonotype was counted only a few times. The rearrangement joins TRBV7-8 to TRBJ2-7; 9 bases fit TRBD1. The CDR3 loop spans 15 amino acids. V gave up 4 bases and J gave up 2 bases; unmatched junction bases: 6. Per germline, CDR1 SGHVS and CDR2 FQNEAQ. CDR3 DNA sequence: TGTGCCAGCAGCTACACGGGACAGGGAGCCTACGAGCAGTACTTC. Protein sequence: CASSYTGQGAYEQYF.

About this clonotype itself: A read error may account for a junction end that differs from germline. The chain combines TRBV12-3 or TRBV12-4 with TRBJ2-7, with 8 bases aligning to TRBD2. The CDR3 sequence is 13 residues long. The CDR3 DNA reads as TGTGCCAGCAGGTTAGGACTAGCCCACGAGCAGTACTTC. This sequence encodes CASRLGLAHEQYF.